A selection of T cell receptor beta chains follows, all from one sample in a study of blood T cell repertoires in COVID-19. The method was immunoSEQ multiplex PCR; TCRdb's version includes in-frame clones alone and lacks a portion of them. This sample yields around 89,000 clones, of which 80% to 90% are seen a single time; 8% to 10% belongs to the top ten. Sequencing was carried out using peripheral blood. The receptors shown here come from a man in his fifties with acute or convalescent COVID-19. Each CDR3 is given with its conserved first and last residue.

j_call cdr3_length v_call cdr3_aa
TRBJ1-1 13 TRBV5-1 CASSTHQNTEAFF
TRBJ2-2 14 TRBV5-1 CASSLDSRTGELFF
TRBJ1-2 15 TRBV7-9 CASSLVGRSNYGYTF
TRBJ1-2 15 TRBV6-1 CASSEELGRGVGYTF
TRBJ2-7 15 TRBV27 CASSAIGVSSYEQYF
TRBJ2-5 15 TRBV15 CATSGGAGQQETQYF
TRBJ2-3 14 TRBV4-1 CASSQATTTDTQYF
TRBJ1-5 12 TRBV28 CATRGGDQPQHF
TRBJ1-4 14 TRBV7-2 CASSLGGGSGKLFF
TRBJ1-1 15 TRBV7-2 CASSPSPGQGTEAFF
TRBJ2-3 16 TRBV5-1 CASSLVASGGVDTQYF
TRBJ1-2 14 TRBV5-4 CASTSDIEPTGYTF
TRBJ1-6 15 TRBV18 CASSPQGAINSPLHF
TRBJ1-5 15 TRBV28 CASSLSNIIHQPQHF
TRBJ1-1 13 TRBV5-1 CASSSTSNTEAFF
TRBJ1-1 14 TRBV7-9 CASSLRDTETEAFF
TRBJ1-1 15 TRBV6-5 CASSPGTGGGTEAFF
TRBJ1-2 15 TRBV7-8 CASSSPAASVGGYTF
TRBJ2-6 14 TRBV11-3 CASSAGTGANVLTF
TRBJ1-2 14 TRBV19 CASSIRPGGYGYTF
TRBJ1-4 14 TRBV30 CAWSPGTGVEKLFF
TRBJ1-2 19 TRBV23-1 CASSQRPGQGRKINYGYTF
TRBJ1-6 15 TRBV19 CASSLQTGERSPLHF
TRBJ1-5 11 TRBV21-1 CASEGVQPQHF
TRBJ2-5 15 TRBV5-1 CASSPGNLIQETQYF
TRBJ1-2 14 TRBV29-1 CSVPSTGGAKGYTF
TRBJ1-2 12 TRBV2 CASRDRTYGYTF
TRBJ2-4 12 TRBV7-9 CASKGRKNIQYF
TRBJ1-6 16 TRBV21-1 CASSKGGQINNSPLHF
TRBJ2-1 14 TRBV6-6 CASQDSQVYNEQFF
TRBJ1-2 14 TRBV13 CASSLVRTGGGYTF
TRBJ1-1 14 TRBV28 CASSSTGGLTEAFF
TRBJ2-1 15 TRBV7-6 CASSRGGTSYNEQFF
TRBJ2-1 14 TRBV10-2 CASSIAGTYNEQFF
TRBJ2-2 15 TRBV18 CASSPPRANTGELFF
TRBJ1-6 13 TRBV30 CAWSTGGNSPLHF
TRBJ1-1 12 TRBV27 CASSTRRGEAFF
TRBJ1-2 12 TRBV2 CASSTGDYGYTF
TRBJ1-2 15 TRBV6-4 CASSDSTNYNYGYTF
TRBJ2-7 14 TRBV20-1 CSASPGGGPYEQYF
TRBJ1-4 18 TRBV6-6 CASSPSRDRGATNEKLFF
TRBJ2-3 15 TRBV7-2 CASSLAGGAPDTQYF
TRBJ2-1 19 TRBV3-1/TRBV3-2 CASSRAKLVALSSYNEQFF
TRBJ1-4 16 TRBV7-2 CASSPTPGQGHEKLFF
TRBJ2-2 16 TRBV5-4 CASSPFAPPDTGELFF
TRBJ2-3 16 TRBV9 CASSVGTSGLTDTQYF
TRBJ1-1 12 TRBV28 CASIRGGGEAFF
TRBJ1-5 14 TRBV6-1 CASSESRGNQPQHF
TRBJ1-1 14 TRBV7-2 CASSLNRLNTEAFF
TRBJ2-1 18 TRBV19 CASSQPSGGGRKYNEQFF
TRBJ1-1 14 TRBV6-4 CASSSGPQNTEAFF
TRBJ1-6 12 TRBV6-5 CASSRTGGTLHF
TRBJ1-1 14 TRBV11-1 CASSFGGTGTEAFF
TRBJ1-2 15 TRBV7-8 CASSLVTGQGYGYTF